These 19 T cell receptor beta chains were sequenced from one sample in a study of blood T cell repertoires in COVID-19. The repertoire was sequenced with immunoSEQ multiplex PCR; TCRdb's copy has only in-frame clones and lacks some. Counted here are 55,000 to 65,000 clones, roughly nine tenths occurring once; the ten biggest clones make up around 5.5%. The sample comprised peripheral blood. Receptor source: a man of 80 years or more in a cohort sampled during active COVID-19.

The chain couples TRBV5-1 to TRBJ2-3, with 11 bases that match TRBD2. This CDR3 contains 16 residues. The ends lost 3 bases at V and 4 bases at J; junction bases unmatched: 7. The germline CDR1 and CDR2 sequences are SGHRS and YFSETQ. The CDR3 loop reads CASSSVAGGDADTQYF. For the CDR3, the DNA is TGCGCCAGCAGCTCGGTAGCGGGAGGGGATGCAGATACGCAGTATTTT.

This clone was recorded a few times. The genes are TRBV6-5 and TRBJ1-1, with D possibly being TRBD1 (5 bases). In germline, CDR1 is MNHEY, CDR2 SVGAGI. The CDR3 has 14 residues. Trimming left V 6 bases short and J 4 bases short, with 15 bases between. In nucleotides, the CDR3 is TGTGCCAGCAGGTCGGTGGGCAGGGTCACTGAAGCTTTCTTT. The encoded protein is CASRSVGRVTEAFF.

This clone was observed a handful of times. This chain's CDR3 is CASSPDGGGWPTQYF. In DNA, the CDR3 is TGTGCCAGCAGTCCAGACGGGGGGGGTTGGCCGACGCAGTATTTT. V is TRBV27 and J is TRBJ2-3, with 8 bases matching TRBD2. The V gene end was trimmed by 5 bases and the J gene end by 9 bases; junction bases not matched to a gene: 13. Germline loops: CDR1 MNHEY, CDR2 SMNVEV (reference sequence). CDR3 length equals 15 residues.

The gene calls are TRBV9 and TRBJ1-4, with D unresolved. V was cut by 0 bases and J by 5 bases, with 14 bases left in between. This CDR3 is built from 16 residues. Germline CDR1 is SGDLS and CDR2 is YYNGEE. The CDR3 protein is CASSVGSWEVNEKLFF. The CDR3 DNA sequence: TGTGCCAGCAGCGTAGGGTCCTGGGAGGTAAATGAAAAACTGTTTTTT.

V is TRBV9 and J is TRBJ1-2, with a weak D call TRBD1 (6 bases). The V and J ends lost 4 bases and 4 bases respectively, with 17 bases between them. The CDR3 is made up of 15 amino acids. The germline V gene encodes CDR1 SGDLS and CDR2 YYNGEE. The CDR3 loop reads CASSPRAGATYGYTF. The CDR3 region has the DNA TGTGCCAGCAGCCCCCGGGCAGGGGCGACCTATGGCTACACCTTC.

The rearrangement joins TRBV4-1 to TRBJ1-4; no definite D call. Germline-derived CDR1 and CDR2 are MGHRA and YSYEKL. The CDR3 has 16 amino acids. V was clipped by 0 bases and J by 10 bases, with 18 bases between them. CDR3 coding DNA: TGCGCCAGCAGCCAAGACGCCCTTCCGGGGAGTTCAAAACTGTTTTTT. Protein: CASSQDALPGSSKLFF.

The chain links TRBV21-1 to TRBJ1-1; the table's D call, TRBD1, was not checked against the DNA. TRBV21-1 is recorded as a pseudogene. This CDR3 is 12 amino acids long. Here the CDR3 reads CASSPGSPEAFF. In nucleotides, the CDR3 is TGTGCCAGCAGCCCAGGGTCCCCTGAAGCTTTCTTT.

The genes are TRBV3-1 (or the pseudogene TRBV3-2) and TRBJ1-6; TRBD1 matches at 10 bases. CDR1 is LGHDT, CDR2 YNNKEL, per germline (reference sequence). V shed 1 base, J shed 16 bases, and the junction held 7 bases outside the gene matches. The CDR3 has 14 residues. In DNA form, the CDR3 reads TGTGCCAGCAGCCAAGGACAGGGGGCTTTTGTGCTCCACTTT. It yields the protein CASSQGQGAFVLHF.

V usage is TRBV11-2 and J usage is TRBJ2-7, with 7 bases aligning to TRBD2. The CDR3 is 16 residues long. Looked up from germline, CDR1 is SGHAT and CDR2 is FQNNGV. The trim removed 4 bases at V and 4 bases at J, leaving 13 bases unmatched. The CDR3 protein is CASSSIAGRGPYEQYF. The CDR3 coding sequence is TGTGCCAGCAGCTCGATCGCGGGGAGGGGACCATACGAGCAGTACTTC. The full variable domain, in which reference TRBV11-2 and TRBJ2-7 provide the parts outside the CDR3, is EAGVAQSPRYKIIEKRQSVAFWCNPISGHATLYWYQQILGQGPKLLIQFQNNGVVDDSQLPKDRFSAERLKGVDSTLKIQPAKLEDSAVYLCASSSIAGRGPYEQYFGPGTRLTVT.

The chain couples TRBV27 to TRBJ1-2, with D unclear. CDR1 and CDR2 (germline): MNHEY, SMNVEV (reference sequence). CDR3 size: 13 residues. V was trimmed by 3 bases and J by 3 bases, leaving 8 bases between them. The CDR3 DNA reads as TGTGCCAGCAGTTTTTATCGGGACTATGGCTACACCTTC. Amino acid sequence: CASSFYRDYGYTF.

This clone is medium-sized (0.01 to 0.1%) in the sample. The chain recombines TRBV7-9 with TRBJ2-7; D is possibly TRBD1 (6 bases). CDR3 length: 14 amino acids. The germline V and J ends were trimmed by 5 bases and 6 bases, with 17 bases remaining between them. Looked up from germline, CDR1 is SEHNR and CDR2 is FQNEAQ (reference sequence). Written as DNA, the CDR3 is TGTGCCAGCAGCCCCGGGACAAACTTTCTCGAGCAGTACTTC. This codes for CASSPGTNFLEQYF.

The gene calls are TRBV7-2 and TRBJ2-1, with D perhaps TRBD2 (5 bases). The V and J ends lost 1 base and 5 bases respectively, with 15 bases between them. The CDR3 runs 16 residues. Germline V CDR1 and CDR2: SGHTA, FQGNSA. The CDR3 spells CASSLEPSYLNNEQFF. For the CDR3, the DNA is TGTGCCAGCAGCTTAGAGCCTAGCTACTTAAACAATGAGCAGTTCTTC.

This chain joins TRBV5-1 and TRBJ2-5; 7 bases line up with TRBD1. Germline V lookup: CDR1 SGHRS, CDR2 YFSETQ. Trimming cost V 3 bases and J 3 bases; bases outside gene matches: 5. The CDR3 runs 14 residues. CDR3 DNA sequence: TGCGCCAGCAGCTCGGGGACAGCTAAAGAGACCCAGTACTTC. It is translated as CASSSGTAKETQYF.

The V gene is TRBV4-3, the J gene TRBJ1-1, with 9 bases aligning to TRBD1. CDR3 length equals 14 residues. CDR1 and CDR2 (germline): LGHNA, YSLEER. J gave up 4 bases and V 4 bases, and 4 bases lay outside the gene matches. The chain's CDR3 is CASSLGQGGTEAFF. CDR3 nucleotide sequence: TGCGCCAGCAGCCTGGGACAGGGCGGCACTGAAGCTTTCTTT.

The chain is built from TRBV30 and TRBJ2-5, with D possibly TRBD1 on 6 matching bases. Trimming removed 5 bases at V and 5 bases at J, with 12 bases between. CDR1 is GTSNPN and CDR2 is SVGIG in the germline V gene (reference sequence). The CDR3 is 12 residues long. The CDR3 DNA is TGTGCCTGGGGAACAGGGTCGGAGACCCAGTACTTC. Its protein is CAWGTGSETQYF.

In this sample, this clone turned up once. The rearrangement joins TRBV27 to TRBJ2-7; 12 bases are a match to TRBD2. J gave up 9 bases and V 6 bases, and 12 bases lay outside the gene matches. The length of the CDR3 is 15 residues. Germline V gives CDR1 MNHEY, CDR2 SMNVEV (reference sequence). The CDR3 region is CASSRFTGTSGSQYF. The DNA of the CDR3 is TGTGCCAGCAGCCGTTTCACCGGGACTAGCGGGTCGCAGTACTTC.

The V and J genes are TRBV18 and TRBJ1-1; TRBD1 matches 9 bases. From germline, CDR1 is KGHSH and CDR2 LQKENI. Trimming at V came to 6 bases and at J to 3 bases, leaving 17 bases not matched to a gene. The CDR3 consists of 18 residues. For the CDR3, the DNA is TGTGCCAGCTCCCCCCGATCATCCGGGACAGGGTCTGACACTGAAGCTTTCTTT. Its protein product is CASSPRSSGTGSDTEAFF. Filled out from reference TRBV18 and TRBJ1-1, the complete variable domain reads NAGVMQNPRHLVRRRGQEARLRCSPMKGHSHVYWYRQLPEEGLKFMVYLQKENIIDESGMPKERFSAEFPKEGPSILRIQQVVRGDSAAYFCASSPRSSGTGSDTEAFFGQGTRLTVV.

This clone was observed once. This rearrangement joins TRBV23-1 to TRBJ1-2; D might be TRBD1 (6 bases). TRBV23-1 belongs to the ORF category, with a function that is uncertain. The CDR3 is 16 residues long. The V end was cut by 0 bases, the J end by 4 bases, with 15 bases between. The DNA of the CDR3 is TGCGCCAGCAGTCAATCTTCTTGGGGGCTGGGCTATGGCTACACCTTC. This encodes CASSQSSWGLGYGYTF.

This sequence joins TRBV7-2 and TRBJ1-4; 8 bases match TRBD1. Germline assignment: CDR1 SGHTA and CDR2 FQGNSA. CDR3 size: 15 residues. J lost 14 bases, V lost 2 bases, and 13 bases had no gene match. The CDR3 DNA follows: TGTGCCAGCAGCTTATCAGAAGGGACAGGTGGCCGGCTGTTTTTT. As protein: CASSLSEGTGGRLFF.